This T cell receptor (beta chain) was sequenced during a study of T cells in tuberculosis. In the study overall: A South African cohort included IGRA-negative adolescents, latently infected IGRA-positive adolescents and adults with active tuberculosis. Study conclusions and caveats: Selection depended on which cryopreserved specimens were available. Active tuberculosis alpha repertoires lay closer to GMM-specific TCRs than controls'.

Germline loops: CDR1 LNHNV, CDR2 YYDKDF (reference sequence). This CDR3 is 15 amino acids long. Trimming removed 0 bases at V and 1 base at J, with 9 bases between. A word on this clone: Antigen specificity is unknown.

The protocol was immunoSEQ multiplex PCR, while the TCRdb copy is restricted to in-frame clones and leaves out a portion. The data hold about 25,000 clones, with about 95% observed a single time. The chain recombines TRBV15 with TRBJ1-1, with D perhaps matching TRBD1 (5 bases). The sequenced sample was PBMCs. This receptor was identified in a donor between 5 and 29 years old with latent tuberculosis or without tuberculosis infection. CDR3 nucleotides: TGTGCCACCAGCAGAGATGACAGAACGAACACTGAAGCTTTCTTT. Encoded protein: CATSRDDRTNTEAFF.